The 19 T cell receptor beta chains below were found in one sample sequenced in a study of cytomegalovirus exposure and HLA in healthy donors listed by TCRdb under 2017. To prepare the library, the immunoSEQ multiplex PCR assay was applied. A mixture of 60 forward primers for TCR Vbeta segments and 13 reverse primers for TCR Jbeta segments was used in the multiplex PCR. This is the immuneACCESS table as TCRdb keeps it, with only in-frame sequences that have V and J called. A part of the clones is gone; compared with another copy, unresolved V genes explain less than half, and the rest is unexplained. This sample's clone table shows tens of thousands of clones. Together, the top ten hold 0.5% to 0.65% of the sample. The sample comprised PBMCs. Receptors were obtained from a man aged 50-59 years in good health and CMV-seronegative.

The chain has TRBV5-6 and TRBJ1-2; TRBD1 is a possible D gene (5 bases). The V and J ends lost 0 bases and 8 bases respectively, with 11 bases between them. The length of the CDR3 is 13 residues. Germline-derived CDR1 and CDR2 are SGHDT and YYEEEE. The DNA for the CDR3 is TGTGCCAGCAGCTTGGTCAGGGTCGGCGGCTACACCTTC. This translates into CASSLVRVGGYTF.

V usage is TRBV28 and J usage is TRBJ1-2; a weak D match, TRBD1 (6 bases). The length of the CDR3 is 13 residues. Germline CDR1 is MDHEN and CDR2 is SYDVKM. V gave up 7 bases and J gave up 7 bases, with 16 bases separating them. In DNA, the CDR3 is TGTGCCAGCACCACACAGGGATCGGGTGGCTACACCTTC. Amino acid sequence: CASTTQGSGGYTF.

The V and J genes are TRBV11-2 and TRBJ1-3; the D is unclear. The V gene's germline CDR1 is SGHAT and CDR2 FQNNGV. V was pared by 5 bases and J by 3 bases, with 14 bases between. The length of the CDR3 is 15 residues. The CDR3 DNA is TGTGCCAGCAGCCAAAGTTCGGGGTTTGGAAACACCATATATTTT. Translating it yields CASSQSSGFGNTIYF.

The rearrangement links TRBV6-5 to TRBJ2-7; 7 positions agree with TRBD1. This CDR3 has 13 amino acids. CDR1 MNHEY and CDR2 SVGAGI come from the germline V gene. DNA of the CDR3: TGTGCCAGCAGTTACCGATACGGGACAGCCACGTATGTC. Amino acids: CASSYRYGTATYV.

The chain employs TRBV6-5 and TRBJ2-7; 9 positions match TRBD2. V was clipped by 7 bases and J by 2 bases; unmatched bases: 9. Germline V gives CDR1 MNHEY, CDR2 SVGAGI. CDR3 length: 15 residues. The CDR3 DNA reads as TGTGCCAGCACCTCGGGACTAGCAGGAACCTACGAGCAGTACTTC. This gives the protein CASTSGLAGTYEQYF.

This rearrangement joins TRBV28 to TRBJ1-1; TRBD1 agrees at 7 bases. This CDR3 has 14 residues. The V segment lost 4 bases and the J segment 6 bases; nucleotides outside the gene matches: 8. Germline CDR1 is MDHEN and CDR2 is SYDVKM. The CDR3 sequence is CASSSPDRRSEAFF. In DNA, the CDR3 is TGTGCCAGCAGTTCCCCGGACAGGCGGTCTGAAGCTTTCTTT.

CDR3 sequence reads: CASRDQTGGYTEAFF. CDR3 coding DNA: TGTGCCAGCAGGGATCAAACAGGGGGCTACACTGAAGCTTTCTTT. The rearrangement joins TRBV5-4 to TRBJ1-1, with 9 positions matching TRBD1. CDR1 is SGHNT, CDR2 YYREEE, per germline (reference sequence). The CDR3 length is 15 residues. V lost 5 bases to trimming and J lost 3 bases; unmatched junction nucleotides: 8.

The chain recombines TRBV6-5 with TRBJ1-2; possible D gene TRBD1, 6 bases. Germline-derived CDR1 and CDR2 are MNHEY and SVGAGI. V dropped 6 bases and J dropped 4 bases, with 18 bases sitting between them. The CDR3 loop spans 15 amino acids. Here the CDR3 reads CASSSRGAAIYGYTF. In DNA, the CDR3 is TGTGCCAGCAGCTCCCGGGGGGCGGCGATCTATGGCTACACCTTC.

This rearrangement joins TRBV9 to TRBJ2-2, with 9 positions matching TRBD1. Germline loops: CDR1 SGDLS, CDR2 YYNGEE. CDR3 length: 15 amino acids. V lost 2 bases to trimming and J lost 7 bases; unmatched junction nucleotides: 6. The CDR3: CASSVNRGQGGELFF. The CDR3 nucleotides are TGTGCCAGCAGCGTTAACAGGGGGCAGGGCGGGGAGCTGTTTTTT.

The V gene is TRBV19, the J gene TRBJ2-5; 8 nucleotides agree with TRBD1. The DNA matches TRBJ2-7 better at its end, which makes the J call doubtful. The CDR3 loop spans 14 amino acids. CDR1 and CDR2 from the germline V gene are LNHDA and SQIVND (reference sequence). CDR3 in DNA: TGTGCCAGTAGTCTAGGACAGGGATCGGGCGAGCAGTACTTC. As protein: CASSLGQGSGEQYF.

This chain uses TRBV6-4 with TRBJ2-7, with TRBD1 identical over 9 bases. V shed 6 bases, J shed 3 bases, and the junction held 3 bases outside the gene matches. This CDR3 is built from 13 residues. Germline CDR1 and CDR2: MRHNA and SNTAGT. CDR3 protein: CASRDRGNYEQYF. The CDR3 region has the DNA TGTGCCAGCAGGGACAGGGGAAACTACGAGCAGTACTTC.

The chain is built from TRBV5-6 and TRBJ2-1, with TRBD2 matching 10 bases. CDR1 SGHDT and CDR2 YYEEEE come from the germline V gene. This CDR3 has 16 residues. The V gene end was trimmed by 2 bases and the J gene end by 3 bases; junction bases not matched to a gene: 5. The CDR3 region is CASSFNGLADYNEQFF. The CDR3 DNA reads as TGTGCCAGCAGCTTTAACGGACTAGCGGACTACAATGAGCAGTTCTTC.

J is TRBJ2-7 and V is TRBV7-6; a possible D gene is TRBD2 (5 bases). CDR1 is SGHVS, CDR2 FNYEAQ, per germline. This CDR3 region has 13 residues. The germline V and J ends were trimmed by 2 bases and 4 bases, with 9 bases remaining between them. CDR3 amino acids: CASSLTGVYEQYF. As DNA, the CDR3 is TGTGCCAGCAGCTTAACCGGGGTTTACGAGCAGTACTTC.

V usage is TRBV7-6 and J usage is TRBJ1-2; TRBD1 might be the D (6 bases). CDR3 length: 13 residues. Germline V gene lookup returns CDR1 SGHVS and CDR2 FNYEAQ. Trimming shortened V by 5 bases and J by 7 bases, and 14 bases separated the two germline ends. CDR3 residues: CASSQQGVSGYTF. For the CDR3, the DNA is TGTGCCAGCAGCCAACAGGGTGTGAGTGGCTACACCTTC. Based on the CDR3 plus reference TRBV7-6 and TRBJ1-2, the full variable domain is GAGVSQSPRYKVTKRGQDVALRCDPISGHVSLYWYRQALGQGPEFLTYFNYEAQQDKSGLPNDRFSAERPEGSISTLTIQRTEQRDSAMYRCASSQQGVSGYTFGSGTRLTVV.

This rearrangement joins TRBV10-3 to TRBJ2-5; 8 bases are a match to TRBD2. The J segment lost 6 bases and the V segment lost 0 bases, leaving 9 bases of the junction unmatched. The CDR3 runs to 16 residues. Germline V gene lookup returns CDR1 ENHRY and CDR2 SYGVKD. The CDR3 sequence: CAISESKVAGGKTQYF. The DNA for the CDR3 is TGTGCCATCAGTGAGTCGAAAGTCGCGGGGGGAAAGACCCAGTACTTC.

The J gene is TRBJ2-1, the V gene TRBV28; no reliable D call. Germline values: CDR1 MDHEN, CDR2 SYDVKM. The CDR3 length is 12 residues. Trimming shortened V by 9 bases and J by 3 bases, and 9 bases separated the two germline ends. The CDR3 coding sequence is TGTGCCAGTTCACTACTCTACAATGAGCAGTTCTTC. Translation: CASSLLYNEQFF.

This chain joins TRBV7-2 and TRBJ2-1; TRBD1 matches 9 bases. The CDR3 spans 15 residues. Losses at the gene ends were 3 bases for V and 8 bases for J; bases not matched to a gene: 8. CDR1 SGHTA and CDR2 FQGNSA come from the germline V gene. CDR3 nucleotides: TGTGCCAGCAGCTTTTGGACAGGGGCGTCGGATGAGCAGTTCTTC. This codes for CASSFWTGASDEQFF.

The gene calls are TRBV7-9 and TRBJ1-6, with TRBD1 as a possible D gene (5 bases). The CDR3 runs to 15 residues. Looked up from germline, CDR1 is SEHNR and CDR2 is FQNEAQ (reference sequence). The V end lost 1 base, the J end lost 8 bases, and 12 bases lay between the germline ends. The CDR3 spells CASSLGRAGDSPLHF. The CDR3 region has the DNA TGTGCCAGCAGCTTAGGCAGGGCTGGGGATTCACCCCTCCACTTT.

The CDR3 is CASSGSGTVDSGANVLTF. CDR3 coding DNA: TGTGCCAGTAGTGGGTCCGGGACAGTGGACTCTGGGGCCAACGTCCTGACTTTC. The J gene is TRBJ2-6, the V gene TRBV19; 7 bases line up with TRBD1. This CDR3 comprises 18 residues. The junction had 10 bases not matched to a gene; V was cut back by 5 bases and J by 0 bases. Germline V gene sequence: CDR1 LNHDA, CDR2 SQIVND (reference sequence). The whole variable domain, filled in from reference TRBV19 and TRBJ2-6, reads DGGITQSPKYLFRKEGQNVTLSCEQNLNHDAMYWYRQDPGQGLRLIYYSQIVNDFQKGDIAEGYSVSREKKESFPLTVTSAQKNPTAFYLCASSGSGTVDSGANVLTFGAGSRLTVL.